This passage covers 17 T cell receptor beta chains from one sample sequenced in a study of blood T cell repertoires in COVID-19. TCRdb keeps only in-frame clones here, not all; method: immunoSEQ multiplex PCR. The sample lists 65,000 to 90,000 clones, roughly 80% occurring once. Source material: peripheral blood. These receptors were collected from a woman aged 80 or older with active or convalescent COVID-19.

The genes are TRBV6-5 and TRBJ2-3; no clear D. The CDR3 has 12 residues. V dropped 5 bases and J dropped 5 bases, with 8 bases sitting between them. Germline V lookup: CDR1 MNHEY, CDR2 SVGAGI. The DNA of the CDR3 is TGTGCCAGCAGTCCACGAGAAGATACGCAGTATTTT. It specifies CASSPREDTQYF.

The J gene is TRBJ2-7, the V gene TRBV7-2, with D maybe TRBD2 (5 bases). This CDR3 has 16 residues. Germline CDR1 and CDR2: SGHTA and FQGNSA. V was pared by 3 bases and J by 2 bases, with 17 bases between. The CDR3 DNA is TGTGCCAGCAGCTTCCGATCGTTCGGGGAAGCCTACGAGCAGTACTTC. It is translated as CASSFRSFGEAYEQYF.

The chain employs TRBV6-5 and TRBJ1-6, with 9 bases aligning to TRBD1. Germline V CDR1 and CDR2: MNHEY, SVGAGI. This CDR3 contains 13 residues. The junction had 4 bases not matched to a gene; V was cut back by 9 bases and J by 7 bases. This chain's CDR3 is CASGTGRNSPLHF. CDR3 nucleotide sequence: TGTGCCAGTGGGACAGGGAGAAATTCACCCCTCCACTTT.

This clone has just a few counts. This sequence joins TRBV25-1 and TRBJ1-6; 8 bases align to TRBD1. Looked up from germline, CDR1 is MGHDK and CDR2 is SYGVNS. The CDR3 has 15 residues. Losses at the gene ends were 6 bases for V and 7 bases for J; bases not matched to a gene: 8. The CDR3 region is CASRGSDRGNSPLHF. For the CDR3, the DNA is TGTGCCAGCAGAGGCTCAGACAGGGGAAATTCACCCCTCCACTTT.

The chain is built from TRBV14 and TRBJ1-3; maybe TRBD1 (6 bases). Germline loops: CDR1 SGHDN, CDR2 FVKESK. This CDR3 is 15 amino acids long. The ends were cut back, 4 bases at V and 0 bases at J, with 10 bases in the middle. CDR3 loop: CASSPWTDSGNTIYF. CDR3 sequence (DNA): TGTGCCAGCAGCCCTTGGACAGACTCTGGAAACACCATATATTTT.

The chain employs TRBV19 and TRBJ2-3; 9 bases match TRBD2. The J segment lost 5 bases and the V segment lost 1 base, leaving 10 bases of the junction unmatched. Germline V gene data show CDR1 as LNHDA and CDR2 as SQIVND (reference sequence). The CDR3 length is 17 residues. The CDR3, as DNA: TGTGCCAGTAGTATAGGAGCTAGCGGGGCCGGAGGAGATACGCAGTATTTT. Amino acids: CASSIGASGAGGDTQYF.

This clone was detected only once. CDR3 residues: CASSYRSSPLHF. CDR3 DNA: TGTGCCAGCAGTTACAGGTCATCACCCCTCCACTTT. The rearrangement links TRBV12-3 or TRBV12-4 to TRBJ1-6; tentatively, D is TRBD1 (5 bases). The CDR3 consists of 12 residues. V gave up 4 bases and J gave up 10 bases, with 8 bases separating them.

This rearrangement joins TRBV15 to TRBJ1-6; D not certain. CDR3 length: 14 residues. CDR1 is LNHNV and CDR2 is YYDKDF in the germline V gene (reference sequence). The V end was cut by 2 bases, the J end by 6 bases, with 8 bases between. The CDR3 sequence is CATSRITSNSPLHF. The DNA for the CDR3 is TGTGCCACCAGCAGAATCACCAGTAATTCACCCCTCCACTTT.

The chain employs TRBV10-3 and TRBJ2-5; 8 nucleotides line up with TRBD2. Per germline, CDR1 ENHRY and CDR2 SYGVKD. V gave up 0 bases and J gave up 2 bases; unmatched junction bases: 5. CDR3 length: 16 amino acids. The CDR3 region has the DNA TGTGCCATCAGTGAGTCGGGGTTAGCGGGACAAGAGACCCAGTACTTC. This translates into CAISESGLAGQETQYF.

The chain uses TRBV18 and TRBJ2-1; weak D call: TRBD2 (6 bases). The germline V and J ends were trimmed by 3 bases and 5 bases, with 17 bases remaining between them. The CDR3 extends over 16 amino acids. Germline CDR1 KGHSH, CDR2 LQKENI. CDR3 sequence (DNA): TGTGCCAGCTCACCTAAACTAGCAGTAGGGAACAATGAGCAGTTCTTC. Its protein product is CASSPKLAVGNNEQFF.

The chain links TRBV12-3 or TRBV12-4 to TRBJ1-3; the D is unclear. V gave up 6 bases and J gave up 8 bases, with 14 bases separating them. The CDR3 length is 13 residues. CDR3 residues: CASREGMWDTIYF. In DNA, the CDR3 is TGTGCCAGCAGGGAGGGAATGTGGGACACCATATATTTT.

This clone showed up just once. The rearrangement links TRBV19 to TRBJ1-1, with 7 bases matching TRBD1. From germline, CDR1 is LNHDA and CDR2 SQIVND (reference sequence). J gave up 1 base and V 4 bases, and 3 bases lay outside the gene matches. The CDR3 totals 14 residues. CDR3 bases: TGTGCCAGTAGTAGCCGACAGGGGAACACTGAAGCTTTCTTT. Translation gives CASSSRQGNTEAFF.

The V gene is TRBV5-6, the J gene TRBJ2-7; perhaps TRBD1 as D (6 bases). The V end was cut by 2 bases, the J end by 1 base, with 13 bases between. The CDR3 runs 15 residues. CDR1 is SGHDT, CDR2 YYEEEE, per germline. CDR3 region: CASSLQGLRSYEQYF. Here the CDR3 DNA reads TGTGCCAGCAGCTTACAGGGCCTAAGGTCCTACGAGCAGTACTTC.

The chain recombines TRBV28 with TRBJ1-1, with D maybe TRBD1 (5 bases). This CDR3 is built from 13 residues. Germline values: CDR1 MDHEN, CDR2 SYDVKM. V was trimmed by 5 bases and J by 10 bases, leaving 17 bases between them. DNA of the CDR3: TGTGCCAGCAGTCCGGGACGGACGGGAGGAGCTTTCTTT. It encodes CASSPGRTGGAFF.

Only a few counts were recorded for this clone. The V and J genes are TRBV3-1 (or the pseudogene TRBV3-2) and TRBJ2-1, with 15 bases matching TRBD2. V was clipped by 4 bases and J by 4 bases; unmatched bases: 5. Germline lookup yields CDR1 LGHDT and CDR2 YNNKEL (reference sequence). This CDR3 has 17 residues. CDR3 protein: CASSRGLAGGRYNEQFF. The CDR3 nucleotides read TGTGCCAGCAGCCGCGGACTAGCGGGAGGGCGGTACAATGAGCAGTTCTTC.

The chain uses TRBV19 and TRBJ1-2, with 9 bases matching TRBD1. CDR3 length equals 17 residues. Germline CDR1 reads LNHDA; CDR2 reads SQIVND (reference sequence). With V trimmed by 1 base and J by 0 bases, 6 bases remained unmatched. The chain's CDR3 is CASSIAGTGISNYGYTF. In DNA form, the CDR3 reads TGTGCCAGTAGTATAGCCGGGACAGGGATCTCTAACTATGGCTACACCTTC. The full variable domain, with the rest looked up from reference TRBV19 and TRBJ1-2, is DGGITQSPKYLFRKEGQNVTLSCEQNLNHDAMYWYRQDPGQGLRLIYYSQIVNDFQKGDIAEGYSVSREKKESFPLTVTSAQKNPTAFYLCASSIAGTGISNYGYTFGSGTRLTVV.

The genes are TRBV7-8 and TRBJ2-7; 8 bases map to TRBD1. Germline CDR1 and CDR2: SGHVS and FQNEAQ. The CDR3 sequence is 16 residues long. Losses at the gene ends were 3 bases for V and 1 base for J; bases not matched to a gene: 8. The CDR3: CASSFPTGANSYEQYF. The CDR3 DNA reads TGTGCCAGCAGCTTCCCGACAGGGGCAAATTCCTACGAGCAGTACTTC.